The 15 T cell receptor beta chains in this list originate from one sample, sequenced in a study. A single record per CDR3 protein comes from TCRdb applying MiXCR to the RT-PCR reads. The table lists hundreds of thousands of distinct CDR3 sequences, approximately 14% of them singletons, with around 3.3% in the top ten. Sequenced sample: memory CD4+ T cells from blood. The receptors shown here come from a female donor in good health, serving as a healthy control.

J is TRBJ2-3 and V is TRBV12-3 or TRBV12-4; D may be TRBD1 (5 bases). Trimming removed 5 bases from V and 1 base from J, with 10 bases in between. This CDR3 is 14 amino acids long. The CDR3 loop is CASSIDSGTDTQYF. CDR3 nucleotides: TGTGCCAGCAGTATAGACAGTGGCACAGATACGCAGTATTTT.

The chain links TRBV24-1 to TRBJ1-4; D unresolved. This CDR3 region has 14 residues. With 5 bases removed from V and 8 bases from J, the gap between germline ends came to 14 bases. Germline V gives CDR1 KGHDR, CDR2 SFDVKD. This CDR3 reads CATSGGVPREKLFF. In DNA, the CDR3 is TGTGCCACCAGTGGCGGGGTCCCTCGGGAAAAACTGTTTTTT.

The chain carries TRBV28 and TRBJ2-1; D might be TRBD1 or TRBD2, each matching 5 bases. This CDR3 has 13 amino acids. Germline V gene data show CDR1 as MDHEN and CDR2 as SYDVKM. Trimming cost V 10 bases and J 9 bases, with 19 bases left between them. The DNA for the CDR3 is TGTGCCACCGAGGGGCTACAACTTGGTGAGCAGTTCTTC. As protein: CATEGLQLGEQFF. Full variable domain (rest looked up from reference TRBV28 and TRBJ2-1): DVKVTQSSRYLVKRTGEKVFLECVQDMDHENMFWYRQDPGLGLRLIYFSYDVKMKEKGDIPEGYSVSREKKERFSLILESASTNQTSMYLCATEGLQLGEQFFGPGTRLTVL.

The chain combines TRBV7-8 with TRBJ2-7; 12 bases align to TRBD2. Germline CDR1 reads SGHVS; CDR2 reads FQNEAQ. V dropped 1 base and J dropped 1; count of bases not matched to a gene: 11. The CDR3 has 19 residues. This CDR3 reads CASSLVWLAGGPSSYEQYF. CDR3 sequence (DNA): TGTGCCAGCAGCTTAGTTTGGCTAGCGGGAGGGCCAAGTTCCTACGAGCAGTACTTC.

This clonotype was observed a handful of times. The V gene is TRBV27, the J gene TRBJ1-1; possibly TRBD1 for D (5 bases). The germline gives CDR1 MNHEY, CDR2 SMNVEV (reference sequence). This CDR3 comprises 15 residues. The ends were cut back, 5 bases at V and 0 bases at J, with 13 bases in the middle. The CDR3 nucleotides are TGTGCCAGCAGTGCCGGGACGATGATGAACACTGAAGCTTTCTTT. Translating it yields CASSAGTMMNTEAFF.

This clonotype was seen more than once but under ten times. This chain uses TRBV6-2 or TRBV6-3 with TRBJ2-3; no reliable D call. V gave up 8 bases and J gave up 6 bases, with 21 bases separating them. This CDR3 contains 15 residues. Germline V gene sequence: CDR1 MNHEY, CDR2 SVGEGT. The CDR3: CASANLAAVADTQYF. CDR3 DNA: TGTGCCAGCGCGAACCTCGCGGCGGTAGCTGATACGCAGTATTTT.

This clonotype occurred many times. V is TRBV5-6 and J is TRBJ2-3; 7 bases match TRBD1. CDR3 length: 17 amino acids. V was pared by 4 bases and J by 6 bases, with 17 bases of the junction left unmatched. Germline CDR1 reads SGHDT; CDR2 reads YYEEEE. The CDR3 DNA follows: TGTGCCAGCAGCCTCCGAAGACAGGGTCAACTTTCGGATACGCAGTATTTT. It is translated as CASSLRRQGQLSDTQYF.

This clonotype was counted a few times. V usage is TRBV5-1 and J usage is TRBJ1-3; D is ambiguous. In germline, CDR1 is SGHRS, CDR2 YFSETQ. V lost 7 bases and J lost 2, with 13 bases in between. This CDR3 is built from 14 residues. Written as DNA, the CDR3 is TGCGCCAGCCGACCCCGGATCGCTGGAAACACCATATATTTT. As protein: CASRPRIAGNTIYF. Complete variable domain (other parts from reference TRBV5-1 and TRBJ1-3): KAGVTQTPRYLIKTRGQQVTLSCSPISGHRSVSWYQQTPGQGLQFLFEYFSETQRNKGNFPGRFSGRQFSNSRSEMNVSTLELGDSALYLCASRPRIAGNTIYFGEGSWLTVV.

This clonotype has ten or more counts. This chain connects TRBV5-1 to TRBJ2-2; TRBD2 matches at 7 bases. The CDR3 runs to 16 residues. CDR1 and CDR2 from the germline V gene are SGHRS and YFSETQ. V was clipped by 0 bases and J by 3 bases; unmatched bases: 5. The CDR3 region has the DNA TGCGCCAGCAGCTTGGGACTAGCAGATGACACCGGGGAGCTGTTTTTT. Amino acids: CASSLGLADDTGELFF. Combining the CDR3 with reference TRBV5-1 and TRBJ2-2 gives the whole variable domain KAGVTQTPRYLIKTRGQQVTLSCSPISGHRSVSWYQQTPGQGLQFLFEYFSETQRNKGNFPGRFSGRQFSNSRSEMNVSTLELGDSALYLCASSLGLADDTGELFFGEGSRLTVL.

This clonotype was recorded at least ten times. The CDR3 bases are TGTGCCATCAGTTCGGCCCCAGCGGGGGCTCCCAATGAGCAGTTCTTC. Its translation: CAISSAPAGAPNEQFF. The rearrangement uses TRBV10-3 and TRBJ2-1, with 8 bases matching TRBD2. Losses at the gene ends were 5 bases for V and 6 bases for J; bases not matched to a gene: 12. The CDR3 has 16 amino acids. Looked up from germline, CDR1 is ENHRY and CDR2 is SYGVKD.

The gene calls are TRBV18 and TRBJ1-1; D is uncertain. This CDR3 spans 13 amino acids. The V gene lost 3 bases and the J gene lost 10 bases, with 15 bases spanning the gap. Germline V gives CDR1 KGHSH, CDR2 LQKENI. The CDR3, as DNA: TGTGCCAGCTCACCTAACCGGTTCGGGCGAGCTTTCTTT. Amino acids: CASSPNRFGRAFF. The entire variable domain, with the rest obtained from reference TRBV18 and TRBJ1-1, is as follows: NAGVMQNPRHLVRRRGQEARLRCSPMKGHSHVYWYRQLPEEGLKFMVYLQKENIIDESGMPKERFSAEFPKEGPSILRIQQVVRGDSAAYFCASSPNRFGRAFFGQGTRLTVV.

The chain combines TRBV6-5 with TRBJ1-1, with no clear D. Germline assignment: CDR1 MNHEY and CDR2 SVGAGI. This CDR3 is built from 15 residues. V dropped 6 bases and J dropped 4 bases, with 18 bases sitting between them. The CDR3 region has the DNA TGTGCCAGCAGGCCCGTGGAAGAGCGCTCCACTGAAGCTTTCTTT. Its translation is CASRPVEERSTEAFF.

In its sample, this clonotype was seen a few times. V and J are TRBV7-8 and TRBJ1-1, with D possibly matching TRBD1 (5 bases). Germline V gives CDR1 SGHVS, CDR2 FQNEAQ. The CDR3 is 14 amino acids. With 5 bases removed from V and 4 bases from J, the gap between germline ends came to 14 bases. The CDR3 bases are TGTGCCAGCAGCCGACAGCGGGAGGGCACTGAAGCTTTCTTT. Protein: CASSRQREGTEAFF.

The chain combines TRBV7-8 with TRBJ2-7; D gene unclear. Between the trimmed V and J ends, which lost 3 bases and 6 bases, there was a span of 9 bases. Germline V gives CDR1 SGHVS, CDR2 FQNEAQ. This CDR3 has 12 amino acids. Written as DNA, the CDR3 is TGTGCCAGCAGCTTCGGACCCACCGAGCAGTACTTC. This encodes CASSFGPTEQYF.

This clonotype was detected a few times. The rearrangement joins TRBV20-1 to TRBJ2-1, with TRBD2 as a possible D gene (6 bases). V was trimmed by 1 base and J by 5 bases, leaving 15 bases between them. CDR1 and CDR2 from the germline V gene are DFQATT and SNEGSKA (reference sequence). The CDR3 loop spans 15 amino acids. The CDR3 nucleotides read TGCAGTGCTAGAGTAATTGGCTGGGGGGACAATGAGCAGTTCTTC. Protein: CSARVIGWGDNEQFF.